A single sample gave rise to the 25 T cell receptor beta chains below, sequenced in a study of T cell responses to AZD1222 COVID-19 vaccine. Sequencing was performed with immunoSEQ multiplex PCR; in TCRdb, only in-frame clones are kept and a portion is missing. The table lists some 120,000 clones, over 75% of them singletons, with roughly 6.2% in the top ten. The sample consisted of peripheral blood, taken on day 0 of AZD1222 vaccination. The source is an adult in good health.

This CDR3 is CASSAPLGDTSYEQYF. Written as DNA, the CDR3 is TGTGCCAGCAGCGCCCCCCTGGGGGACACTTCCTACGAGCAGTACTTC. The rearrangement uses TRBV9 and TRBJ2-7, with D possibly being TRBD1 (6 bases). The germline gives CDR1 SGDLS, CDR2 YYNGEE. The CDR3 runs 16 residues. V was trimmed by 3 bases and J by 1 base, leaving 17 bases between them. Full variable domain (outside the CDR3, taken from reference TRBV9 and TRBJ2-7): DSGVTQTPKHLITATGQRVTLRCSPRSGDLSVYWYQQSLDQGLQFLIQYYNGEERAKGNILERFSAQQFPDLHSELNLSSLELGDSALYFCASSAPLGDTSYEQYFGPGTRLTVT.

The DNA of the CDR3 is TGTGCCAGCAGTGCTCCCCGGCTAGCAGCAGATACGCAGTATTTT. This gives the protein CASSAPRLAADTQYF. The chain employs TRBV28 and TRBJ2-3; tentatively, D is TRBD2 (5 bases). V lost 5 bases and J 4 bases, leaving 16 bases between the germline ends. This CDR3 is 15 amino acids long. Germline CDR1 is MDHEN and CDR2 is SYDVKM.

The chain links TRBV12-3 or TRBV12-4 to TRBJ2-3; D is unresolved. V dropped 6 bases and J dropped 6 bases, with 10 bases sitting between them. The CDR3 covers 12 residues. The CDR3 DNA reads TGTGCCAGCAGACCGTTGGTCGATACGCAGTATTTT. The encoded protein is CASRPLVDTQYF.

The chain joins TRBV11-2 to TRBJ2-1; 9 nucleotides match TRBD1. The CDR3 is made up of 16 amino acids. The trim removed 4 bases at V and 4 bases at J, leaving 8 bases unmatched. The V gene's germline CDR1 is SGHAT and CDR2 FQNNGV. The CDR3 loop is CASSSHRGRFYNEQFF. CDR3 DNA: TGTGCCAGCAGCTCGCACAGGGGGCGATTTTACAATGAGCAGTTCTTC.

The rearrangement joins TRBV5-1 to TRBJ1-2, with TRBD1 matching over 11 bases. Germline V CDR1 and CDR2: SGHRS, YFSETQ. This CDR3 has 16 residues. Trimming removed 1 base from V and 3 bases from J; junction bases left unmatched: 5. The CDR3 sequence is CASSLSPGQGDYGYTF. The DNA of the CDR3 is TGCGCCAGCAGCTTGTCGCCGGGACAGGGGGACTATGGCTACACCTTC.

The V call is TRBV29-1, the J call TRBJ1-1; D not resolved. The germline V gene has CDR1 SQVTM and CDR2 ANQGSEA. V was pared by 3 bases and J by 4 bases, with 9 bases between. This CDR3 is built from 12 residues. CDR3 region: CSVDVHGTEAFF. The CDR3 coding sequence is TGCAGCGTTGACGTTCATGGCACTGAAGCTTTCTTT.

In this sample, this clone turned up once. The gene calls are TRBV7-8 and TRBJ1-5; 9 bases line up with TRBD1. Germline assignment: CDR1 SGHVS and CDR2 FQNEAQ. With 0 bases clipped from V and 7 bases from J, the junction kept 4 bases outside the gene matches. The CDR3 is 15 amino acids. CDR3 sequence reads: CASSLAGTGRQPQHF. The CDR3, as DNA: TGTGCCAGCAGCTTAGCTGGGACAGGGAGGCAGCCCCAGCATTTT.

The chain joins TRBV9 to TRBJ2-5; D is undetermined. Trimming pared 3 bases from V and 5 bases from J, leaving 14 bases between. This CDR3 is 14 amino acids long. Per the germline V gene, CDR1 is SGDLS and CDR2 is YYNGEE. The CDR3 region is CASSEQVSRETQYF. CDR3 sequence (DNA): TGTGCCAGCAGCGAGCAGGTGTCCAGGGAGACCCAGTACTTC.

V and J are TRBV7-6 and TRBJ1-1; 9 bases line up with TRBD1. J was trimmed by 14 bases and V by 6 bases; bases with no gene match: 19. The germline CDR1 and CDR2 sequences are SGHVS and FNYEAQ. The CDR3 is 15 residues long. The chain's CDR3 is CASSLRPGQGGELFF. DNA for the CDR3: TGTGCCAGCAGTTTACGACCGGGACAGGGTGGAGAGCTCTTCTTT.

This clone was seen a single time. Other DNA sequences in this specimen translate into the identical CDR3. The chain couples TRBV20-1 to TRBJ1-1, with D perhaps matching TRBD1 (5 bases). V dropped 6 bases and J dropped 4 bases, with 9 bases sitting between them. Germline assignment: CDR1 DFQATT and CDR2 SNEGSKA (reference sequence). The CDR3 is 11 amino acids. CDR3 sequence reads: CSATRGTEAFF. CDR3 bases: TGCAGTGCGACAAGGGGCACTGAAGCTTTCTTT.

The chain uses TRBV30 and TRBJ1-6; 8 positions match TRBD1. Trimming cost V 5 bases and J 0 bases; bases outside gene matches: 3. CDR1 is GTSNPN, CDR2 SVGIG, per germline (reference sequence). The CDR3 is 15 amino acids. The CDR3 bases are TGTGCCTGGGGACAGGGCAACTCCTATAATTCACCCCTCCACTTT. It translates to CAWGQGNSYNSPLHF.

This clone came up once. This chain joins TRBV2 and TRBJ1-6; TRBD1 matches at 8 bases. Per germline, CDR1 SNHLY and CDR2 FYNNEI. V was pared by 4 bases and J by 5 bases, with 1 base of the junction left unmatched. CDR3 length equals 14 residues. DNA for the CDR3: TGTGCCAGCAGTGCGGACAGGGATAATTCACCCCTCCACTTT. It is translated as CASSADRDNSPLHF.

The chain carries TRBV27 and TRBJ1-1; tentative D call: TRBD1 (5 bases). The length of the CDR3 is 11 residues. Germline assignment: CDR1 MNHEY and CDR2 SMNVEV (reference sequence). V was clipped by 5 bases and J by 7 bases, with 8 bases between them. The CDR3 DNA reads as TGTGCCAGCAGTGGGGGGGTTGAAGCTTTCTTT. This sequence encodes CASSGGVEAFF.

CDR3 bases: TGTGCCAGCTCACCCGAGGGTAGGGCGTTCTACAATGAGCAGTTCTTC. It codes for CASSPEGRAFYNEQFF. The chain uses TRBV18 and TRBJ2-1; D is possibly TRBD2 (5 bases). The V gene's germline CDR1 is KGHSH and CDR2 LQKENI. V lost 3 bases, J lost 3 bases, and 15 bases lay in between. The CDR3 runs 16 residues.

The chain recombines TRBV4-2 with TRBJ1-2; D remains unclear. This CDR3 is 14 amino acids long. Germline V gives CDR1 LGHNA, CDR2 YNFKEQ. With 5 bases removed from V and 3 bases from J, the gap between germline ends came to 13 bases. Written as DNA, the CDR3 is TGTGCCAGCAGCGAGACGCTTGCACACTATGGCTACACCTTC. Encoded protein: CASSETLAHYGYTF.

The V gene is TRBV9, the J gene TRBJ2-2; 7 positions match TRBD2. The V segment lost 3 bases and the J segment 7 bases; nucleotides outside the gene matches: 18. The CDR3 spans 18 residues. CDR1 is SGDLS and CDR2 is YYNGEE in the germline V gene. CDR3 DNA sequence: TGTGCCAGCAGCGCGAGATGGGAATTGAGAGGGGAGGGCGGGGAGCTGTTTTTT. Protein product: CASSARWELRGEGGELFF.

CDR3 DNA: TGTGCCAGCAGCTTAGATGGGACAGTCAATCAGCCCCAGCATTTT. This encodes CASSLDGTVNQPQHF. The chain carries TRBV7-9 and TRBJ1-5, with 7 nucleotides matching TRBD1. The CDR3 extends over 15 amino acids. Trimming took 1 base from V and 3 from J; bases not matched to a gene: 3. Germline V CDR1 and CDR2: SEHNR, FQNEAQ (reference sequence).

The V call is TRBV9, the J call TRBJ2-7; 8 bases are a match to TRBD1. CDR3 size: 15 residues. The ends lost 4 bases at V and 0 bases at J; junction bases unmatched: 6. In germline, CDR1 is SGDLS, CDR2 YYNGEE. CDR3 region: CASSFGDRTSYEQYF. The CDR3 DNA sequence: TGTGCCAGCAGCTTCGGGGACAGGACCTCCTACGAGCAGTACTTC.

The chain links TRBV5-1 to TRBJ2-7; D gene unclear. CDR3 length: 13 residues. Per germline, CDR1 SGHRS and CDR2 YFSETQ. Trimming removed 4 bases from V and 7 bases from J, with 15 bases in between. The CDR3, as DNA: TGCGCCAGCAGCCCCAACATGGGTAGTGAGCAGTACTTC. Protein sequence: CASSPNMGSEQYF.

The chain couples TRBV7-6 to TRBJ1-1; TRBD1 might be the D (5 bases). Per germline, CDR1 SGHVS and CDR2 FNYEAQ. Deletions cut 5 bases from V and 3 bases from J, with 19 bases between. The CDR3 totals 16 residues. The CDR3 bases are TGTGCCAGCAGCATAACTGGGGGGACGCGGGACACTGAAGCTTTCTTT. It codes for CASSITGGTRDTEAFF.

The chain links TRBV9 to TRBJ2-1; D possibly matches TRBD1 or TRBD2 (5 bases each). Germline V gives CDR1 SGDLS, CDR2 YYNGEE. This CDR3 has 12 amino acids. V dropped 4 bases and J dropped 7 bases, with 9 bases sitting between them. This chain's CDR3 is CASSPGTNEQFF. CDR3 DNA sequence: TGTGCCAGCAGCCCCGGGACGAATGAGCAGTTCTTC.

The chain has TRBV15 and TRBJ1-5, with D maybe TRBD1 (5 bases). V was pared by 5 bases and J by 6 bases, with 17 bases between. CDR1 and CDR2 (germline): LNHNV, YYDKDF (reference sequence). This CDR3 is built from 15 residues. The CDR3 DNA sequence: TGTGCCACCAGCTGGGGGAAGGGTGGCGGTCAGCCCCAGCATTTT. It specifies CATSWGKGGGQPQHF.

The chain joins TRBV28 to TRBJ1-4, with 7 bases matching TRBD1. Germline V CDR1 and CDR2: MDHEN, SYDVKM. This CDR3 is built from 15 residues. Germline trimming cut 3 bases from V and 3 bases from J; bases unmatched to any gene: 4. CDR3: CASSFLGTANEKLFF. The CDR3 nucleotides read TGTGCCAGCAGTTTTTTGGGGACAGCTAATGAAAAACTGTTTTTT.

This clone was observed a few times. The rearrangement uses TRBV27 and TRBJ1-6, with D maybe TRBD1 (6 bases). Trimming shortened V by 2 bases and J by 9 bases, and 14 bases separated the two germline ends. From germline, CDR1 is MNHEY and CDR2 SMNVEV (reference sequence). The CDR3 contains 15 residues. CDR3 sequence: CASSLQGLLGSPLHF. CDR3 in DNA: TGTGCCAGCAGTTTACAGGGGCTCCTGGGTTCACCCCTCCACTTT.

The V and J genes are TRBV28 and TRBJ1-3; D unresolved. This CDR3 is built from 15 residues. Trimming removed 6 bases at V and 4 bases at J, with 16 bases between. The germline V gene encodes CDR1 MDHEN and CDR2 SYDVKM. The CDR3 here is CASSQSGTEGNTIYF. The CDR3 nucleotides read TGTGCCAGCAGCCAATCGGGAACAGAAGGAAACACCATATATTTT.